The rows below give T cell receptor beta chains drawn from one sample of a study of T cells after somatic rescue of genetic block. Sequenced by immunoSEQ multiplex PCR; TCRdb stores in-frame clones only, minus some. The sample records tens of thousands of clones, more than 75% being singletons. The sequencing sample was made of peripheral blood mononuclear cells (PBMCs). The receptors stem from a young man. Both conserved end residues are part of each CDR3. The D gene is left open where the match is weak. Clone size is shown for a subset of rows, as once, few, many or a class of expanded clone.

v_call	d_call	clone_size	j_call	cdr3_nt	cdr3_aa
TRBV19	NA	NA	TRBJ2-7	TGTGCCAGTAGTCCGACGGTCTCCTACGAGCAGTACTTC	CASSPTVSYEQYF
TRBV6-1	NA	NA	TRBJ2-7	TGTGCCAGCACCAAGACGTACGAGCAGTACTTC	CASTKTYEQYF
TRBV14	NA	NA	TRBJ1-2	TGTGCCAGCAGCCCCGCAGGGAGTGTTGGCTACACCTTC	CASSPAGSVGYTF
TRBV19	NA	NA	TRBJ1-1	TGTGCCAGTAAGGGGGGGATTTGGCAGGTGAACACTGAAGCTTTCTTT	CASKGGIWQVNTEAFF
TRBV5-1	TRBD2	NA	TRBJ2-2	TGCGCCAGCAGCTTCCCTCTAGCGGGAGCCGGGGAGCTGTTTTTT	CASSFPLAGAGELFF
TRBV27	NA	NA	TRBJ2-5	TGTGCCAGCCCCAGGGGGCATGGGGGGGCCCAGTACTTC	CASPRGHGGAQYF
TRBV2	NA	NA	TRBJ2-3	TGTGCCAGCGTCCCGCCTAGCACAGATACGCAGTATTTT	CASVPPSTDTQYF
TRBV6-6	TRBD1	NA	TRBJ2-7	TGTGCCAGCAGGGCGGGACAGGGGGACTACGAGCAGTACTTC	CASRAGQGDYEQYF
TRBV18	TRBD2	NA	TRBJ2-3	TGTGCCAGCTCCCCCCAGGGACTAGCGGGAGGCAGCACAGATACGCAGTATTTT	CASSPQGLAGGSTDTQYF
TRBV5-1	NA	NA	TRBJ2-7	TGCGCCAGCAGAACGTCAGAAGGCCGAGTCTACGAGCAGTACTTC	CASRTSEGRVYEQYF
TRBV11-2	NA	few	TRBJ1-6	TGTGCCAGCAGCTTAGGCAGGGCGAATTCACCCCTCCACTTT	CASSLGRANSPLHF
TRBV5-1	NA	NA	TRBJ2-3	TGCGCCAGCAGCTTGAGAACGGGTGAAACAGATACGCAGTATTTT	CASSLRTGETDTQYF
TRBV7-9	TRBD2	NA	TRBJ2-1	TGTGCCAGCAGCTCACCCGTGGTAGCGGGGATATACAATGAGCAGTTCTTC	CASSSPVVAGIYNEQFF
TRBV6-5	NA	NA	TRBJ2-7	TGTGCCAGCAGTGACGGGTCCTACGAGCAGTACTTC	CASSDGSYEQYF
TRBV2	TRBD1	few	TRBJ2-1	TGTGCCAGCAGTGCTGGACAGGATCTCTACAATGAGCAGTTCTTC	CASSAGQDLYNEQFF
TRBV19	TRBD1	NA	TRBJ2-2	TGTGCCAGTAGTCCCGGGACAGGGCAAAACACCGGGGAGCTGTTTTTT	CASSPGTGQNTGELFF
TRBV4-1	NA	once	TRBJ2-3	TGCGCCAGCAGCCAAGAGTTAAATACGCAGTATTTT	CASSQELNTQYF
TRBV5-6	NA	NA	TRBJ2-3	TGTGCCAGCAGCTTGCGGCTATCCGGGACTAGCACAGATACGCAGTATTTT	CASSLRLSGTSTDTQYF
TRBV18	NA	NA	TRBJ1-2	TGTGCCAGCTCACTCCAAGTATATGGCTACACCTTC	CASSLQVYGYTF
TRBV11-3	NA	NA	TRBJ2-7	TGTGCCAGCAGCTTAGTGGGAGGGGGCAGCTACGAGCAGTACTTC	CASSLVGGGSYEQYF
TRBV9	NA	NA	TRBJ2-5	TGTGCCAGCAGCGTAGGCGGTCAAGAGACCCAGTACTTC	CASSVGGQETQYF
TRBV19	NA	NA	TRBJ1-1	TGTGCCAGTAGTACGGAACAAAGGCCAGGGAGCATCACTGAAGCTTTCTTT	CASSTEQRPGSITEAFF
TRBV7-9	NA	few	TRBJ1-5	TGTGCCAGCAGCTTAGGGGGGGTAAGTCAGCCCCAGCATTTT	CASSLGGVSQPQHF
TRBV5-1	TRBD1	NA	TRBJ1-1	TGCGCCAGCAGCCTCGGTCAGGGGGGTATGAACACTGAAGCTTTCTTT	CASSLGQGGMNTEAFF
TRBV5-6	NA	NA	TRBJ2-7	TGTGCCAGCAGCGGCACCCCCTACGAGCAGTACTTC	CASSGTPYEQYF
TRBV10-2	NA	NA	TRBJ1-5	TGCGCCAGCAGCGACGAACTTGACAGGAGCAGCAATCAGCCCCAGCATTTT	CASSDELDRSSNQPQHF
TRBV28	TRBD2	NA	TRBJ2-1	TGTGCCAGCAGTTTCAGTAGCGGGAGGTACAATGAGCAGTTCTTC	CASSFSSGRYNEQFF
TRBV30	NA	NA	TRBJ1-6	TGTGCCTGGAGTACTTTGCGTGGAACCCTCCACTTT	CAWSTLRGTLHF
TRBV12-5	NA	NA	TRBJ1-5	TGTGCTAGTGGTTTGCAGCCCCAGCATTTT	CASGLQPQHF